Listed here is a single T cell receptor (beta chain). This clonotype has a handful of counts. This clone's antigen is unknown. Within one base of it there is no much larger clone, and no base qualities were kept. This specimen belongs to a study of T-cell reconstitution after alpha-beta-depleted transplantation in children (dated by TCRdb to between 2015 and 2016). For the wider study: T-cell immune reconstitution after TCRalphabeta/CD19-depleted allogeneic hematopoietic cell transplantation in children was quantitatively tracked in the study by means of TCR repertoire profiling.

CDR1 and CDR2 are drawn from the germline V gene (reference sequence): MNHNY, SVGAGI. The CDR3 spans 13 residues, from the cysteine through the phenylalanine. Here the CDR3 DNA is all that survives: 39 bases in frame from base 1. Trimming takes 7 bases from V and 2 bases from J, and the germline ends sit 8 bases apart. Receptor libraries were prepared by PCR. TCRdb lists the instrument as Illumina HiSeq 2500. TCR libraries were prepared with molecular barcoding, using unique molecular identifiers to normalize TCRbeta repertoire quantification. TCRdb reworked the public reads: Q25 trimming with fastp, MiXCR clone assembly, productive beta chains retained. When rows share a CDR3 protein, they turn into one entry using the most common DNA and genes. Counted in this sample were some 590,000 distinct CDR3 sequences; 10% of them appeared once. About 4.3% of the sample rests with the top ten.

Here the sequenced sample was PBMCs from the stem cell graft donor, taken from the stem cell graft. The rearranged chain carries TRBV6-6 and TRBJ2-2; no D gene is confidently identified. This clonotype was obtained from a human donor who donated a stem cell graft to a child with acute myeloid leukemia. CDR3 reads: CASTTKNTGELFF. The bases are TGTGCCAGCACCACTAAAAACACCGGGGAGCTGTTTTTT.